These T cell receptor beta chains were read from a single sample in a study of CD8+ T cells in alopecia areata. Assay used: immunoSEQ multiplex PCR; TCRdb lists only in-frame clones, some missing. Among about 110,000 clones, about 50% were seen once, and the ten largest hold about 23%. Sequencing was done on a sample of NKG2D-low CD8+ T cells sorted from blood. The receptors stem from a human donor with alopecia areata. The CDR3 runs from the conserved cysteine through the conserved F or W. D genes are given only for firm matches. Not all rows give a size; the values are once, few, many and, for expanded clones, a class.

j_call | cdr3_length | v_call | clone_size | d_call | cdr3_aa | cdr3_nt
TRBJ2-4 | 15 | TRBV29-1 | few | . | CSVEGVGVAKNIQYF | TGCAGCGTTGAAGGGGTAGGGGTGGCCAAAAACATTCAGTACTTC
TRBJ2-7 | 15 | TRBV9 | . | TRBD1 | CASSGVGQGFYEQYF | TGTGCCAGCAGCGGGGTCGGACAGGGATTCTACGAGCAGTACTTC
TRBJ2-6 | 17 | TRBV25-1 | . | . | CASSAQGRGSGANVLTF | TGTGCCAGCAGTGCCCAGGGTAGGGGCTCTGGGGCCAACGTCCTGACTTTC
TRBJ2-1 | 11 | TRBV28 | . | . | CAYTKAGEQFF | TGTGCCTACACGAAGGCTGGCGAGCAGTTCTTC
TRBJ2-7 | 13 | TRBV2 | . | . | CAIPGERSYEQYF | TGTGCCATTCCGGGAGAACGCTCCTACGAGCAGTACTTC
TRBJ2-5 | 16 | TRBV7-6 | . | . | CASSLGTSGRQETQYF | TGTGCCAGCAGCTTAGGAACCTCGGGACGGCAAGAGACCCAGTACTTC
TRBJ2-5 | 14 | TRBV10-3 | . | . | CAISEGGSAQTQYF | TGTGCCATCAGTGAAGGCGGCAGTGCTCAGACCCAGTACTTC
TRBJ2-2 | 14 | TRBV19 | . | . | CATQGRPTTGELFF | TGTGCCACCCAAGGCAGACCTACTACCGGGGAGCTGTTTTTT
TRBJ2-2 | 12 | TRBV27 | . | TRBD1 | CASSYGTGGLFF | TGTGCCAGCAGTTACGGGACAGGGGGGCTGTTTTTT
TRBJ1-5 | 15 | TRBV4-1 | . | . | CASSQELYSNQPQHF | TGCGCCAGCAGCCAAGAATTATATAGCAATCAGCCCCAGCATTTT
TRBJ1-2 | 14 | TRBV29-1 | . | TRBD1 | CSVARQGVNYGYTF | TGCAGCGTTGCAAGACAGGGGGTGAACTATGGCTACACCTTC
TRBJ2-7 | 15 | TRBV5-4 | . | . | CASSIQGIGGYEQYF | TGTGCCAGCAGCATCCAAGGGATCGGAGGCTACGAGCAGTACTTC
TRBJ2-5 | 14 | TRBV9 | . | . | CASSLSENKETQYF | TGTGCCAGCTCCCTGAGCGAGAATAAAGAGACCCAGTACTTC
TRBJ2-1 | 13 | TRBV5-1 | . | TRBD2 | CASASGGYNEQFF | TGCGCCAGCGCTAGCGGTGGGTACAATGAGCAGTTCTTC
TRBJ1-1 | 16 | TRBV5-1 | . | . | CASSRTQSLSATEAFF | TGCGCCAGCAGCCGGACACAAAGTTTAAGTGCCACTGAAGCTTTCTTT
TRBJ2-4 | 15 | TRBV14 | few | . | CASSQRNRDGDIQYF | TGTGCCAGCAGCCAACGAAACAGGGATGGGGACATTCAGTACTTC
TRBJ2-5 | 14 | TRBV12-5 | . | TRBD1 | CASATGQIQETQYF | TGTGCTAGTGCCACGGGACAGATCCAAGAGACCCAGTACTTC
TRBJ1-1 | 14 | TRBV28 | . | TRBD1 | CASSPRTGNTEAFF | TGTGCCAGCAGTCCACGGACAGGGAACACTGAAGCTTTCTTT
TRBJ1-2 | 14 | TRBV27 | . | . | CASRLPGDGYGYTF | TGTGCCAGCAGATTACCGGGGGATGGCTATGGCTACACCTTC
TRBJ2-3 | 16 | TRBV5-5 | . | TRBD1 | CASSSGAGGRADTQYF | TGTGCCAGCAGCTCTGGGGCAGGGGGTAGAGCAGATACGCAGTATTTT
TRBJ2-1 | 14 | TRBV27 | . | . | CASSLWLKDNEQFF | TGTGCCAGCAGTTTATGGCTAAAAGACAATGAGCAGTTCTTC
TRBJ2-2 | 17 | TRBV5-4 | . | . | CASSPGTERLRVGELFF | TGTGCCAGCAGCCCTGGGACCGAGAGGCTTAGGGTCGGGGAGCTGTTTTTT
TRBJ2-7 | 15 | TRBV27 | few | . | CASSLHQEGEDEQYF | TGTGCCAGCAGTTTACATCAAGAGGGAGAGGACGAGCAGTACTTC
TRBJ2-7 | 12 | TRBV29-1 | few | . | CSVASDSYEQYF | TGCAGCGTTGCTAGCGACTCCTACGAGCAGTACTTC
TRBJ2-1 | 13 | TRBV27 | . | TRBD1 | CASSLGTGNEQFF | TGTGCCAGCAGTCTAGGGACAGGAAATGAGCAGTTCTTC
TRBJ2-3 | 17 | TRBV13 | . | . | CASSLLPGGSSTDTQYF | TGTGCCAGCAGCTTATTGCCCGGGGGATCTAGCACAGATACGCAGTATTTT
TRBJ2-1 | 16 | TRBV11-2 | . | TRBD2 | CASSSGRAGAFDEQFF | TGTGCCAGCAGCTCGGGAAGAGCGGGAGCTTTCGATGAGCAGTTCTTC
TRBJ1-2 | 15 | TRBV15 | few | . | CATSKPTAANYGYTF | TGTGCCACCAGCAAGCCCACAGCGGCTAACTATGGCTACACCTTC
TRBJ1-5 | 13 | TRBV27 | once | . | CASSLGQNQPQHF | TGTGCCAGCAGTTTAGGACAGAATCAGCCCCAGCATTTT
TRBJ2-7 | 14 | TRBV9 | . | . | CASSVALGSYEQYF | TGTGCCAGCAGCGTAGCTCTCGGATCCTACGAGCAGTACTTC
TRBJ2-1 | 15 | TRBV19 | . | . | CASSLGPSVFNEQFF | TGTGCCAGTAGCCTCGGACCTAGCGTTTTTAATGAGCAGTTCTTC
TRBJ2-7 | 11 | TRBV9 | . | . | CASGSTDEQYF | TGTGCCAGCGGGAGCACCGACGAGCAGTACTTC
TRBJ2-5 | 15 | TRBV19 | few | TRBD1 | CASSTTGLLQETQYF | TGTGCCAGTAGTACGACAGGGCTCCTACAAGAGACCCAGTACTTC
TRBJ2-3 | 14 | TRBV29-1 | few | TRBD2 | CSVVSGRGADTQYF | TGCAGCGTCGTTAGCGGGAGAGGGGCAGATACGCAGTATTTT
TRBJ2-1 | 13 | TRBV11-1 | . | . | CASSLAHPREQFF | TGTGCCAGCAGCTTAGCCCACCCTCGTGAGCAGTTCTTC
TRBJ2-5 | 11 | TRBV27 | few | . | CASAGRETQYF | TGTGCCAGCGCGGGGCGAGAGACCCAGTACTTC
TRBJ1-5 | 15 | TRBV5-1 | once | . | CASSLGFEGNQPQHF | TGCGCCAGCAGCCTGGGATTCGAGGGAAATCAGCCCCAGCATTTT
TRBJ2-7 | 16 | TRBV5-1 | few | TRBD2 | CASSPRNRGSSHEQYF | TGCGCCAGCAGCCCGAGGAACCGCGGGAGTTCCCACGAGCAGTACTTC
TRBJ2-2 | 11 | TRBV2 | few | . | CASGFGRELFF | TGTGCCAGCGGATTTGGGAGGGAGCTGTTTTTT
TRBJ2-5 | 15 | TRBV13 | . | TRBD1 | CASSRRDRGEETQYF | TGTGCCAGCAGCCGCCGGGACAGGGGCGAAGAGACCCAGTACTTC
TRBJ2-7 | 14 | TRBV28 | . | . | CASSLGRGSYEQYF | TGTGCCAGCAGTTTGGGCAGGGGTAGCTACGAGCAGTACTTC
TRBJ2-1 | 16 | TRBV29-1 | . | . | CSGRGHPSSSYNEQFF | TGCAGCGGCCGTGGGCATCCGTCAAGTTCCTACAATGAGCAGTTCTTC
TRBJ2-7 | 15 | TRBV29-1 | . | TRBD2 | CSVESPSGRAYEQYF | TGCAGCGTTGAGTCCCCTAGCGGGAGGGCCTACGAGCAGTACTTC
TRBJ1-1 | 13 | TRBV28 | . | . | CASSLRGREEAFF | TGTGCCAGCAGTTTAAGAGGGAGGGAAGAAGCTTTCTTT
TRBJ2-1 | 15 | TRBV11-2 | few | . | CASSQFRPGLNEQFF | TGTGCCAGCAGCCAATTTCGTCCAGGGCTTAATGAGCAGTTCTTC
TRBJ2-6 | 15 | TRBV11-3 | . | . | CASSFRASGANVLTF | TGTGCCAGCAGCTTTAGAGCCTCTGGGGCCAACGTCCTGACTTTC
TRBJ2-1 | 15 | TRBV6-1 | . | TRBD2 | CASSRRENSYNEQFF | TGTGCCAGCAGTCGGCGGGAGAACTCCTACAATGAGCAGTTCTTC
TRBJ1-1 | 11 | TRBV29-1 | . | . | CSVTLNTEAFF | TGCAGCGTTACTTTGAACACTGAAGCTTTCTTT
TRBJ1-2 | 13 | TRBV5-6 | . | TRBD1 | CASSLGDRGGYTF | TGTGCCAGCAGCTTGGGCGACAGGGGTGGCTACACCTTC
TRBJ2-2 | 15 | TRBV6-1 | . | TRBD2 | CASSVPSGRNGELFF | TGTGCCAGCAGTGTTCCTAGCGGGAGAAACGGGGAGCTGTTTTTT
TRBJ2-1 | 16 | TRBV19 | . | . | CASSIGSDSSYNEQFF | TGTGCCAGTAGTATAGGTAGCGATAGCTCCTACAATGAGCAGTTCTTC
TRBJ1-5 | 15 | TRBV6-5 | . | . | CASSYSGQSNQPQHF | TGTGCCAGCAGTTACAGTGGCCAGAGCAATCAGCCCCAGCATTTT
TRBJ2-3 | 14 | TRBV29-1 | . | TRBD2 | CSVKLAGELDTQYF | TGCAGCGTAAAACTAGCGGGAGAATTAGATACGCAGTATTTT
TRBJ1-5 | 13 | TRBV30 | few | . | CAWSEQGNQPQHF | TGTGCCTGGAGTGAACAGGGCAATCAGCCCCAGCATTTT
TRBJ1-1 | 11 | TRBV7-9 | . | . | CASSVRDEAFF | TGTGCCAGCAGCGTTAGAGACGAAGCTTTCTTT
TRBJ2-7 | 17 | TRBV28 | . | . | CASSWSLGAGRSYEQYF | TGTGCCAGCAGCTGGAGTTTGGGCGCGGGGAGATCCTACGAGCAGTACTTC